The rows below give T cell receptor beta chains drawn from one sample of a study of T cell responses to AZD1222 COVID-19 vaccine. Only in-frame clones appear in the TCRdb table, and some are missing; sequencing was by immunoSEQ multiplex PCR. The sample gives 95,000 to 150,000 clones, around 87% of which show up once; less than 11% is in the top ten. The sample was peripheral blood, taken on day 0 of AZD1222 vaccination. Receptors originate from an adult in good health. Each CDR3 is given with its conserved first and last residue. A D gene is named only where the DNA matches it firmly. Clone sizes are given selectively: once, few, many, or a class where the clone is expanded.

clone_size | d_call | j_call | v_call | cdr3_aa | cdr3_nt
. | TRBD2 | TRBJ2-5 | TRBV19 | CASSALGLAGKETQYF | TGTGCCAGTAGTGCCCTGGGACTAGCGGGTAAAGAGACCCAGTACTTC
. | . | TRBJ2-2 | TRBV2 | CASASVGELFF | TGTGCCAGCGCTTCAGTCGGGGAGCTGTTTTTT
. | . | TRBJ1-2 | TRBV30 | CAWSVGGTTGYTF | TGTGCCTGGAGTGTAGGGGGGACAACCGGCTACACCTTC
. | TRBD2 | TRBJ2-7 | TRBV7-2 | CASSQRSSGSFPYEQYF | TGTGCCAGCAGCCAACGATCTAGCGGGAGCTTCCCCTACGAGCAGTACTTC
. | TRBD2 | TRBJ2-3 | TRBV6-5 | CASSSLAGGTDTQYF | TGTGCCAGCAGTTCACTAGCGGGGGGCACAGATACGCAGTATTTT
. | TRBD2 | TRBJ2-2 | TRBV10-2 | CASSDFGRENTGELFF | TGCGCCAGCAGTGATTTCGGGAGGGAGAACACCGGGGAGCTGTTTTTT
. | TRBD2 | TRBJ2-5 | TRBV6-6 | CASSPPRLAGGPGETQYF | TGTGCCAGCAGTCCACCCCGACTAGCGGGAGGGCCCGGCGAGACCCAGTACTTC
. | . | TRBJ1-1 | TRBV14 | CASSQLMTGNTEAFF | TGTGCCAGCAGCCAATTGATGACAGGGAACACTGAAGCTTTCTTT
. | . | TRBJ2-1 | TRBV10-3 | CAISPRGVLNNEQFF | TGTGCCATCAGTCCCCGAGGGGTTTTAAACAATGAGCAGTTCTTC
. | TRBD2 | TRBJ2-5 | TRBV7-2 | CASSPGGLAQETQYF | TGTGCCAGCAGCCCGGGAGGACTAGCACAAGAGACCCAGTACTTC
few | . | TRBJ2-7 | TRBV29-1 | CSVENPGRAYEQYF | TGCAGCGTTGAGAATCCCGGGAGAGCCTACGAGCAGTACTTC
. | TRBD2 | TRBJ2-1 | TRBV9 | CASSVGGDSPYNEQFF | TGTGCCAGCAGCGTGGGGGGGGACTCGCCCTACAATGAGCAGTTCTTC
once | . | TRBJ1-6 | TRBV7-9 | CASSLGWQKPLHF | TGTGCCAGCAGCTTAGGTTGGCAAAAACCCCTCCACTTT
. | . | TRBJ2-3 | TRBV5-1 | CASSLMALTDTQYF | TGCGCCAGCAGCTTGATGGCTCTCACAGATACGCAGTATTTT
. | TRBD1 | TRBJ2-2 | TRBV9 | CASSVHRGDTGELFF | TGTGCCAGCAGCGTTCACAGGGGGGACACCGGGGAGCTGTTTTTT
. | TRBD1 | TRBJ1-4 | TRBV29-1 | CSVLGTGNEKLFF | TGCAGCGTTTTAGGGACAGGGAATGAAAAACTGTTTTTT
. | . | TRBJ2-5 | TRBV20-1 | CSASKETQYF | TGCAGTGCTAGCAAAGAGACCCAGTACTTC
. | . | TRBJ1-6 | TRBV5-1 | CASSSSDGGSPLHF | TGCGCCAGCAGCTCGTCGGACGGAGGTTCACCCCTCCACTTT
. | TRBD1 | TRBJ1-1 | TRBV24-1 | CATSDPDRDQVNTEAFF | TGTGCCACCAGTGACCCTGACAGGGATCAGGTAAACACTGAAGCTTTCTTT
. | . | TRBJ2-2 | TRBV6-5 | CASGLMGLGPGELFF | TGTGCCAGCGGTTTAATGGGCCTGGGCCCCGGGGAGCTGTTTTTT
. | . | TRBJ2-5 | TRBV6-4 | CASSPQPGETQYF | TGTGCCAGCAGTCCTCAACCCGGGGAGACCCAGTACTTC
. | . | TRBJ2-7 | TRBV30 | CALAASTSPFSYEQYF | TGTGCCTTGGCGGCGTCGACTTCCCCATTCTCCTACGAGCAGTACTTC
. | TRBD1 | TRBJ2-7 | TRBV11-2 | CASSPSGTGGHEQYF | TGTGCCAGCAGCCCATCCGGGACAGGGGGCCACGAGCAGTACTTC
. | TRBD1 | TRBJ1-1 | TRBV6-5 | CASSPGGSYTEAFF | TGTGCCAGCAGCCCAGGGGGCTCGTACACTGAAGCTTTCTTT
. | . | TRBJ1-4 | TRBV3-1/TRBV3-2 | CASSQPGTAEKLFF | TGTGCCAGCAGCCAACCCGGGACCGCAGAAAAACTGTTTTTT
. | TRBD1 | TRBJ2-1 | TRBV2 | CASSSQGALPFF | TGTGCCAGCAGTTCCCAGGGGGCTCTACCGTTCTTC
. | . | TRBJ1-1 | TRBV5-1 | CASSLEPNTEAFF | TGCGCCAGCAGCTTGGAACCGAACACTGAAGCTTTCTTT
. | . | TRBJ1-1 | TRBV5-4 | CASSSGRVRTNTEAFF | TGTGCCAGCAGCTCGGGTAGAGTCAGGACGAACACTGAAGCTTTCTTT
. | . | TRBJ1-1 | TRBV28 | CASGTEAFF | TGTGCCAGCGGGACTGAAGCTTTCTTT
. | . | TRBJ2-3 | TRBV27 | CASSPMTGTDTQYF | TGTGCCAGCAGTCCGATGACAGGCACAGATACGCAGTATTTT
. | . | TRBJ1-1 | TRBV7-2 | CASSLSSGTEAFF | TGTGCCAGCAGCCTGTCCAGTGGGACTGAAGCTTTCTTT
. | . | TRBJ1-6 | TRBV6-5 | CASSYSQAGDSPLHF | TGTGCCAGCAGTTACTCACAGGCCGGGGATTCACCCCTCCACTTT
few | TRBD1 | TRBJ1-6 | TRBV27 | CASWRRGTGVLGLPSSYNSPLHF | TGTGCCTCGTGGAGAAGGGGGACAGGCGTCCTAGGGCTACCGAGCTCCTATAATTCACCCCTCCACTTT
. | . | TRBJ1-3 | TRBV18 | CASSPPESSGNTIYF | TGTGCCAGCTCACCCCCGGAGAGCTCTGGAAACACCATATATTTT
. | TRBD1 | TRBJ1-4 | TRBV25-1 | CASSPGTGWYEKLFF | TGTGCCAGCAGCCCCGGGACAGGGTGGTATGAAAAACTGTTTTTT
. | . | TRBJ1-4 | TRBV3-1/TRBV3-2 | CASSQDSRGTNSKLFF | TGTGCCAGCAGCCAAGATTCGAGGGGAACAAACTCAAAACTGTTTTTT
. | . | TRBJ1-3 | TRBV4-3 | CASSQAAVGNTIYF | TGCGCCAGCAGCCAAGCGGCGGTCGGAAACACCATATATTTT
. | . | TRBJ2-5 | TRBV7-9 | CASSQTSQETQYF | TGTGCCAGCAGCCAGACCTCTCAAGAGACCCAGTACTTC
. | TRBD1 | TRBJ1-2 | TRBV19 | CASSVTGGGYGYTF | TGTGCCAGTAGTGTAACAGGGGGCGGGTATGGCTACACCTTC
. | TRBD2 | TRBJ2-1 | TRBV7-2 | CASSFRLAGNEQFF | TGTGCCAGCAGCTTTAGGCTAGCGGGAAATGAGCAGTTCTTC
. | TRBD1 | TRBJ2-3 | TRBV24-1 | CATSQGGTDTQYF | TGTGCCACCAGTCAGGGGGGCACAGATACGCAGTATTTT
. | TRBD1 | TRBJ2-7 | TRBV5-1 | CASTSGTASSYEQYF | TGCGCCAGCACCTCCGGGACAGCGAGCTCCTACGAGCAGTACTTC
. | . | TRBJ2-5 | TRBV7-2 | CASSLSAADETQYF | TGTGCCAGCAGCTTAAGTGCAGCTGACGAGACCCAGTACTTC
. | . | TRBJ2-7 | TRBV9 | CASSVGGRVYEQYF | TGTGCCAGCAGCGTAGGTGGACGGGTCTACGAGCAGTACTTC
. | . | TRBJ1-4 | TRBV6-5 | CASSSSKGVEKLFF | TGTGCCAGCAGTTCCTCAAAGGGGGTTGAAAAACTGTTTTTT
. | TRBD2 | TRBJ2-7 | TRBV28 | CASKDRGLAGLESSYEQYF | TGTGCCAGCAAGGACCGAGGGCTAGCGGGTTTGGAGAGCTCCTACGAGCAGTACTTC
. | . | TRBJ1-5 | TRBV3-1/TRBV3-2 | CASSQVGNQPQHF | TGTGCCAGCAGCCAGGTCGGTAATCAGCCCCAGCATTTT